This T cell receptor (beta chain) was identified in a study of control samples from healthy donors and cancer patients. Generated by immunoSEQ multiplex PCR, the TCRdb table keeps only in-frame clones and is missing some. There are 100,000 to 150,000 clones in the sample; around nine tenths occur only once, and approximately 6% lies in the top ten. Germline CDR1 and CDR2: LGHDT and YNNKEL (reference sequence). The CDR3 runs to 15 residues. The ends lost 4 bases at V and 9 bases at J; junction bases unmatched: 9. This chain joins TRBV3-1 (or the pseudogene TRBV3-2) and TRBJ2-1, with 10 bases fitting TRBD2. The receptor was derived from a man aged 18 to 30 in good health. The material sequenced was blood. CDR3 DNA sequence: TGTGCCAGCAGCCGGTTGAGCGGGGGGGAGGGTGAGCAGTTCTTC. It is translated as CASSRLSGGEGEQFF.